A single sample gave rise to the 22 T cell receptor beta chains below, sequenced in a study of post-analysis software for immune sequencing data. Overall study results and limits: Patients had higher frequencies than controls of roughly 5 TRBV segments, including TRBV5-6, TRBV5-1 and TRBV20-1.

Their recognized antigens are unknown. Unique molecular identifiers were built into the TCR beta cDNA libraries. One entry per CDR3 protein, called by TCRdb with MiXCR from the PCR reads. The sample gives hundreds of thousands of distinct CDR3 sequences, approximately 53% of which show up once; over 4% is in the top ten. Sample: blood. These receptors all come from a girl between 10 and 17 years old with multiple sclerosis.

The CDR3 reads CASSLERPGRRSGANVLTF. The DNA of the CDR3 is TGTGCCAGCAGCTTAGAAAGGCCGGGCCGGCGCTCTGGGGCCAACGTCCTGACTTTC. The rearrangement uses TRBV7-9 and TRBJ2-6; D gene uncertain. V dropped 1 base and J dropped 0 bases, with 16 bases sitting between them. From germline, CDR1 is SEHNR and CDR2 FQNEAQ (reference sequence). This CDR3 is built from 19 residues. The variable domain in full, with the rest retrieved from reference TRBV7-9 and TRBJ2-6, is DTGVSQNPRHKITKRGQNVTFRCDPISEHNRLYWYRQTLGQGPEFLTYFQNEAQLEKSRLLSDRFSAERPKGSFSTLEIQRTEQGDSAMYLCASSLERPGRRSGANVLTFGAGSRLTVL.

The chain employs TRBV25-1 and TRBJ2-3; D gene ambiguous. Germline V gives CDR1 MGHDK, CDR2 SYGVNS. Trimming cost V 3 bases and J 3 bases, with 10 bases left between them. This CDR3 spans 14 amino acids. The CDR3 region is CASSDIRSTDTQYF. The DNA of the CDR3 is TGTGCCAGCAGTGATATCCGCTCAACAGATACGCAGTATTTT.

This clonotype was picked up a small number of times. The chain combines TRBV2 with TRBJ2-4; TRBD1 matches at 11 bases. CDR3 length: 14 residues. V lost 3 bases, J lost 7 bases, and 2 bases stayed unmatched. Germline V lookup: CDR1 SNHLY, CDR2 FYNNEI. The DNA of the CDR3 is TGTGCCAGCAGTGATCGGACAGGGGGCAACATTCAGTACTTC. Translation gives CASSDRTGGNIQYF.

This clonotype was found a few times. V gene TRBV6-4 combines with J gene TRBJ2-5, with TRBD1 as a possible D gene (5 bases). The CDR3 sequence is 13 residues long. V was clipped by 4 bases and J by 4 bases, with 10 bases between them. Germline CDR1 MRHNA, CDR2 SNTAGT. The CDR3 protein is CASSVNRGETQYF. CDR3 DNA sequence: TGTGCCAGCAGTGTTAATAGGGGAGAGACCCAGTACTTC.

This clonotype was detected a few times. This chain uses TRBV6-6 with TRBJ1-2, with D hard to call. Trimming pared 2 bases from V and 4 bases from J, leaving 8 bases between. Germline values: CDR1 MNHNY, CDR2 SVGAGI (reference sequence). The CDR3 runs to 13 residues. DNA of the CDR3: TGTGCCAGCAGTTACGCAGCCCCCTATGGCTACACCTTC. Translated: CASSYAAPYGYTF.

The chain carries TRBV20-1 and TRBJ1-1; D remains ambiguous. Germline V gene sequence: CDR1 DFQATT, CDR2 SNEGSKA (reference sequence). The CDR3 is made up of 13 amino acids. V was shortened by 0 bases and J by 4 bases, with 9 bases between the two germline ends. The CDR3 reads CSARDPRGTEAFF. The CDR3 region has the DNA TGCAGTGCTAGAGATCCCCGGGGCACTGAAGCTTTCTTT.

J is TRBJ1-2 and V is TRBV12-3 or TRBV12-4; D not resolved. CDR3 length: 16 amino acids. Trimming pared 3 bases from V and 1 base from J, leaving 15 bases between. In DNA form, the CDR3 reads TGTGCCAGCAGTTTCGGACCGTCTCGTGTTAACTATGGCTACACCTTC. Translated: CASSFGPSRVNYGYTF.

This chain connects TRBV29-1 to TRBJ2-3, with 9 bases aligning to TRBD1. J was trimmed by 0 bases and V by 6 bases; bases with no gene match: 7. The CDR3 has 15 residues. Germline V gene data show CDR1 as SQVTM and CDR2 as ANQGSEA. CDR3 sequence (DNA): TGCAGCGTCGATTACAGGGGGCTAAGCACAGATACGCAGTATTTT. As protein: CSVDYRGLSTDTQYF.

The V gene is TRBV12-3 or TRBV12-4, the J gene TRBJ2-1, with D tentatively TRBD1 or TRBD2 (5 bases each). CDR3 length: 14 residues. V gave up 6 bases and J gave up 0 bases, with 9 bases separating them. The CDR3 reads CASSGAFSYNEQFF. CDR3 nucleotides: TGTGCCAGCAGCGGGGCGTTCTCCTACAATGAGCAGTTCTTC.

This clonotype has a handful of counts. V and J are TRBV11-2 and TRBJ2-2; 8 bases line up with TRBD2. The CDR3 runs to 17 residues. Germline CDR1 reads SGHAT; CDR2 reads FQNNGV. J gave up 0 bases and V 6 bases, and 9 bases lay outside the gene matches. DNA of the CDR3: TGTGCCAGCAGAAAAAGCGGGAGCGCACCGAACACCGGGGAGCTGTTTTTT. Translating gives CASRKSGSAPNTGELFF.

The chain uses TRBV27 and TRBJ2-5; TRBD2 matches 7 bases. This CDR3 comprises 14 residues. V lost 6 bases and J lost 9; bases outside the gene matches: 13. The germline gives CDR1 MNHEY, CDR2 SMNVEV (reference sequence). This chain's CDR3 is CASSTSGLMEAQYF. CDR3 DNA: TGTGCCAGCAGCACTTCGGGACTAATGGAGGCCCAGTACTTC.

This clonotype was detected a few times. The chain carries TRBV12-3 or TRBV12-4 and TRBJ2-2, with D perhaps TRBD1 (6 bases). CDR3 length: 14 amino acids. Between the trimmed V and J ends, which lost 7 bases and 6 bases, there was a span of 15 bases. CDR3 region: CASKNRVGSGELFF. CDR3 DNA: TGTGCCAGCAAGAACAGGGTCGGGTCCGGGGAGCTGTTTTTT.

This clonotype has more than one count but fewer than ten. The V call is TRBV5-1, the J call TRBJ1-1; D possibly corresponds to TRBD1 (5 bases). Germline CDR1 is SGHRS and CDR2 is YFSETQ. Deletions cut 0 bases from V and 1 base from J, with 7 bases between. This CDR3 contains 14 residues. For the CDR3, the DNA is TGCGCCAGCAGCTTGGGCGGGGCGAACACTGAAGCTTTCTTT. Encoded protein: CASSLGGANTEAFF. The full variable domain, its missing parts supplied by reference TRBV5-1 and TRBJ1-1, is KAGVTQTPRYLIKTRGQQVTLSCSPISGHRSVSWYQQTPGQGLQFLFEYFSETQRNKGNFPGRFSGRQFSNSRSEMNVSTLELGDSALYLCASSLGGANTEAFFGQGTRLTVV.

V and J are TRBV11-3 and TRBJ2-5; no definite D call. Matching the DNA end better, TRBJ2-7 makes the J call doubtful. Germline V gene sequence: CDR1 SGHNT, CDR2 YENEEA. This CDR3 has 13 residues. CDR3 in amino acids: CASSLEGYHEQYF. The CDR3 bases are TGTGCCAGCAGTCTTGAAGGCTACCACGAGCAGTACTTC.

J is TRBJ1-5 and V is TRBV7-2; no clear D gene. Trimming removed 5 bases at V and 3 bases at J, with 14 bases between. Germline CDR1 SGHTA, CDR2 FQGNSA. The CDR3 is 15 residues long. The CDR3: CASSLGQSLNQPQHF. Written as DNA, the CDR3 is TGTGCCAGCAGCCTGGGTCAGAGCCTCAATCAGCCCCAGCATTTT.

The chain recombines TRBV12-3 or TRBV12-4 with TRBJ1-1; 8 nucleotides line up with TRBD1. J was trimmed by 4 bases and V by 6 bases; bases with no gene match: 4. The CDR3 consists of 13 residues. The CDR3 region has the DNA TGTGCCAGCAGCGGACAGGGTGGCACTGAAGCTTTCTTT. Translated: CASSGQGGTEAFF.

The chain has TRBV5-6 and TRBJ2-1; no reliable D call. The CDR3 has 11 residues. The V gene lost 1 base and the J gene lost 9 bases, with 5 bases spanning the gap. The germline V gene encodes CDR1 SGHDT and CDR2 YYEEEE. CDR3 sequence reads: CASSLYVEQFF. The CDR3, as DNA: TGTGCCAGCAGCTTGTATGTTGAGCAGTTCTTC.

The sample holds a few counts of this clonotype. The chain employs TRBV5-1 and TRBJ2-6, with 7 positions matching TRBD1. Germline V gene data show CDR1 as SGHRS and CDR2 as YFSETQ. V lost 4 bases, J lost 0 bases, and 7 bases stayed unmatched. This CDR3 has 17 residues. Written as DNA, the CDR3 is TGCGCCAGCAGCGGGGGACAGATAGACTCTGGGGCCAACGTCCTGACTTTC. Protein product: CASSGGQIDSGANVLTF.

The chain uses TRBV27 and TRBJ1-2; 7 nucleotides agree with TRBD1. V shed 5 bases, J shed 4 bases, and the junction held 4 bases outside the gene matches. Per germline, CDR1 MNHEY and CDR2 SMNVEV (reference sequence). This CDR3 has 13 residues. CDR3 sequence (DNA): TGTGCCAGCAGTCACAGGGGTGGCTATGGCTACACCTTC. This sequence encodes CASSHRGGYGYTF.

The chain links TRBV28 to TRBJ2-2; 9 bases fit TRBD1. V lost 5 bases and J lost 5; bases outside the gene matches: 6. Germline loops: CDR1 MDHEN, CDR2 SYDVKM. The CDR3 sequence is 15 residues long. CDR3 sequence reads: CASSIRDRDTGELFF. CDR3 coding DNA: TGTGCCAGCAGTATCCGGGACAGGGATACCGGGGAGCTGTTTTTT.

Worth noting for this clonotype: The junction does not match germline at one end; this may be a read error. The V and J genes are TRBV3-1 and TRBJ2-5; D may correspond to TRBD1 or TRBD2 (5 bases each). CDR3 length: 14 amino acids. The germline CDR1 and CDR2 sequences are LGHDT and YNNKEL (reference sequence). The CDR3 DNA is TGTGCCAGCGGCCAAGGGGACGGGACCAATGAGCAGTACTTC. Protein product: CASGQGDGTNEQYF.

V gene TRBV5-1 combines with J gene TRBJ2-7; TRBD1 matches 8 bases. Germline-derived CDR1 and CDR2 are SGHRS and YFSETQ. Trimming took 0 bases from V and 4 from J; bases not matched to a gene: 9. The CDR3 spans 16 residues. The CDR3 reads CASSLAANRGVYEQYF. The CDR3 region has the DNA TGCGCCAGCAGCTTGGCGGCCAACAGGGGGGTGTACGAGCAGTACTTC.